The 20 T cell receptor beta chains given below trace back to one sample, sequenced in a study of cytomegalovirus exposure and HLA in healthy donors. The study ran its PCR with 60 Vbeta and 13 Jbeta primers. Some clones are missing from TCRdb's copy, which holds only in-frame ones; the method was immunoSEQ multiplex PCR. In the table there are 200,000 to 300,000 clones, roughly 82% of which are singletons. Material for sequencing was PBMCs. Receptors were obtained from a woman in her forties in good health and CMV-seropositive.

This chain's CDR3 is CASSLLPNTEAFF. The CDR3 DNA is TGTGCCAGCAGCTTACTACCGAACACTGAAGCTTTCTTT. The rearrangement links TRBV7-2 to TRBJ1-1; D is unclear. The CDR3 length is 13 residues. The germline CDR1 and CDR2 sequences are SGHTA and FQGNSA. Trimming shortened V by 2 bases and J by 1 base, and 5 bases separated the two germline ends.

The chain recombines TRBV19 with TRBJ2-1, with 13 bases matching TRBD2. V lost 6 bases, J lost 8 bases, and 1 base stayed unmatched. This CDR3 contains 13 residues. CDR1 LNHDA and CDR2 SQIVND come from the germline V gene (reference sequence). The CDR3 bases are TGTGCCAGTAGCGGACTAGCGGGAGATGAGCAGTTCTTC. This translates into CASSGLAGDEQFF.

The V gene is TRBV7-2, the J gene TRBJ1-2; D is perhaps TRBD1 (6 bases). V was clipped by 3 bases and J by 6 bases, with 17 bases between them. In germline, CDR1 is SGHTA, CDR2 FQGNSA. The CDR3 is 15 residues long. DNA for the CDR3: TGTGCCAGCAGCTTGCACCTCAGGGGTGATAATGGCTACACCTTC. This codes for CASSLHLRGDNGYTF.

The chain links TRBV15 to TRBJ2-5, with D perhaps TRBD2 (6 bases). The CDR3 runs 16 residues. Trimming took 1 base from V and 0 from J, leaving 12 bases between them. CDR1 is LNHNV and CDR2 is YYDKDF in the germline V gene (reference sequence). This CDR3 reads CATSRGTGEYQETQYF. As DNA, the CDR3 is TGTGCCACCAGCAGAGGGACGGGGGAGTACCAAGAGACCCAGTACTTC.

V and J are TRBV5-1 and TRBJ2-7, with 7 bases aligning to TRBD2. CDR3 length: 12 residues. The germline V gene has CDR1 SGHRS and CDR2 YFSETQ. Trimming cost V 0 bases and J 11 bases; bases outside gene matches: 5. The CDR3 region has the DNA TGCGCCAGCAGCTTGGGAGAGCGGGGAGAGTACTTC. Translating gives CASSLGERGEYF.

The CDR3, as DNA: TGTGCCAGCAGGGGGGACTACATTACGCGCGAGCAGTACTTC. Its protein product is CASRGDYITREQYF. The rearrangement links TRBV28 to TRBJ2-7; 7 bases align to TRBD2. Trimming at V came to 6 bases and at J to 6 bases, leaving 11 bases not matched to a gene. The CDR3 is 14 residues long. Germline assignment: CDR1 MDHEN and CDR2 SYDVKM.

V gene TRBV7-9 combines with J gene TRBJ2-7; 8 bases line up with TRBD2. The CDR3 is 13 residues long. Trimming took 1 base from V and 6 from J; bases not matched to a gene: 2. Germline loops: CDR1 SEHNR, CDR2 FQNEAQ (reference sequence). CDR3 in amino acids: CASSLEAGGEQYF. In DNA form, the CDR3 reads TGTGCCAGCAGCTTAGAGGCGGGAGGCGAGCAGTACTTC.

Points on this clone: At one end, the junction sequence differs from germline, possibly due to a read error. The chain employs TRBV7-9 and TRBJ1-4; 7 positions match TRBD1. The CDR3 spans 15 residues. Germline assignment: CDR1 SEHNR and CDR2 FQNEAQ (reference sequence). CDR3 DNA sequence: TGTTCCAGCAGCCACGACAGGGTGAGAAATGAAAAACTGTTTTTT. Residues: CSSSHDRVRNEKLFF.

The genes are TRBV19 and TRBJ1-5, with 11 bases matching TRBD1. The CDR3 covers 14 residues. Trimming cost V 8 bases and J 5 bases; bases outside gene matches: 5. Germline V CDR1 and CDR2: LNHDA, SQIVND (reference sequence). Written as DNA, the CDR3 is TGTGCCAGTGTTGGACAGGGGGCTTATCAGCCCCAGCATTTT. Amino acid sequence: CASVGQGAYQPQHF.

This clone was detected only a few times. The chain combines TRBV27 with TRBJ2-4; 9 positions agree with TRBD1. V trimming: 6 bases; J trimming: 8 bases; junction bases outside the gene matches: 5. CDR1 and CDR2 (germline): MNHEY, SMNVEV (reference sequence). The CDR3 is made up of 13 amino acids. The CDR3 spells CASRGTGRDIQYF. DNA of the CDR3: TGTGCCAGCAGGGGGACAGGGAGGGACATTCAGTACTTC.

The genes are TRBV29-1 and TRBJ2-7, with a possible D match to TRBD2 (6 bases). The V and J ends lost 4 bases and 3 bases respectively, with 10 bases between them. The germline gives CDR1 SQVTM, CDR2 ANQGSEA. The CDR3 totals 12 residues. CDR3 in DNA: TGCAGCGTTGTGGGGACTGGCTACGAGCAGTACTTC. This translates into CSVVGTGYEQYF.

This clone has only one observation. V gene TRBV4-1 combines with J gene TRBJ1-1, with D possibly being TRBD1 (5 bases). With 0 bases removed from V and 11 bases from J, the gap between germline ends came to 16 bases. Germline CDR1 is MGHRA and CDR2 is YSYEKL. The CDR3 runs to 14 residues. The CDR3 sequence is CASSQDGGREGAFF. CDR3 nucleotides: TGCGCCAGCAGCCAAGACGGAGGCAGGGAGGGGGCTTTCTTT.

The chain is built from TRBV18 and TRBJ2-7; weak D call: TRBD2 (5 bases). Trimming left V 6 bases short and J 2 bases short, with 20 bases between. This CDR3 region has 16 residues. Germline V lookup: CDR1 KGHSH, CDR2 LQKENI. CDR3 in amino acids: CASSGGFPTSAYEQYF. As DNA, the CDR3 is TGTGCCAGCTCGGGCGGGTTCCCGACTTCCGCCTACGAGCAGTACTTC.

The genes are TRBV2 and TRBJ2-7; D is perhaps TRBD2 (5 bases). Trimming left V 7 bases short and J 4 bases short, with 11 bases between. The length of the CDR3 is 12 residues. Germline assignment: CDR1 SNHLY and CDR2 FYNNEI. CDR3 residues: CASNIGDYEQYF. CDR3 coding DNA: TGTGCCAGCAATATCGGGGATTACGAGCAGTACTTC.

The CDR3 nucleotides read TGTGCCAGCAGCGTCCCGGGACAGGGGGCAGCTAACACCGGGGAGCTGTTTTTT. This sequence encodes CASSVPGQGAANTGELFF. This chain joins TRBV11-3 and TRBJ2-2, with 12 bases aligning to TRBD1. Trimming cost V 5 bases and J 2 bases; bases outside gene matches: 9. The CDR3 consists of 18 residues. CDR1 SGHNT and CDR2 YENEEA come from the germline V gene.

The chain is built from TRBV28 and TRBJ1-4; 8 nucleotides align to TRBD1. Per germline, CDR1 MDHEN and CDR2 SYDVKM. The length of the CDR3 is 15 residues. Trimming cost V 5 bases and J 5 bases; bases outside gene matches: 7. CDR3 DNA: TGTGCCAGCAGTCCCTACAGGGGGGACAATGAAAAACTGTTTTTT. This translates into CASSPYRGDNEKLFF.

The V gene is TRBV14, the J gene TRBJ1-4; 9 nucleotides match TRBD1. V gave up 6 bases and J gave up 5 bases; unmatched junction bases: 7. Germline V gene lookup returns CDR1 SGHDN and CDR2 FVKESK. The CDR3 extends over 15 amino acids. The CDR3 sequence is CASRLTGTGNEKLFF. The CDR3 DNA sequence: TGTGCCAGCAGACTAACCGGGACAGGGAATGAAAAACTGTTTTTT.

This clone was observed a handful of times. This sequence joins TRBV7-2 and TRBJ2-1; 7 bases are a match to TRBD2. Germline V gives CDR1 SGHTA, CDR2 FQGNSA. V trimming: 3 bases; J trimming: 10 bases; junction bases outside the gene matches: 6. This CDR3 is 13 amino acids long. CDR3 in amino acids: CASSLAGEGEQFF. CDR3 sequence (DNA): TGTGCCAGCAGCTTGGCGGGAGAGGGAGAGCAGTTCTTC.

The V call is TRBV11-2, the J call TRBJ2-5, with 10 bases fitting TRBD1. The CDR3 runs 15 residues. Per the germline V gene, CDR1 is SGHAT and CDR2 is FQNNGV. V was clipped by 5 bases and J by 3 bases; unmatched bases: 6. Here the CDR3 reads CASSGMGQGKETQYF. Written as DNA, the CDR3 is TGTGCCAGCAGCGGGATGGGACAGGGGAAAGAGACCCAGTACTTC.

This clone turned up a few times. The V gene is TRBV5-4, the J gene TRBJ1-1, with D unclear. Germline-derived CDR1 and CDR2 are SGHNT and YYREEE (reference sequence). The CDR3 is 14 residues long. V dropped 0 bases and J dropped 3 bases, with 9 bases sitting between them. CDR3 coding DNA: TGTGCCAGCAGCTTGGATTGGGAGGACACTGAAGCTTTCTTT. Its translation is CASSLDWEDTEAFF.